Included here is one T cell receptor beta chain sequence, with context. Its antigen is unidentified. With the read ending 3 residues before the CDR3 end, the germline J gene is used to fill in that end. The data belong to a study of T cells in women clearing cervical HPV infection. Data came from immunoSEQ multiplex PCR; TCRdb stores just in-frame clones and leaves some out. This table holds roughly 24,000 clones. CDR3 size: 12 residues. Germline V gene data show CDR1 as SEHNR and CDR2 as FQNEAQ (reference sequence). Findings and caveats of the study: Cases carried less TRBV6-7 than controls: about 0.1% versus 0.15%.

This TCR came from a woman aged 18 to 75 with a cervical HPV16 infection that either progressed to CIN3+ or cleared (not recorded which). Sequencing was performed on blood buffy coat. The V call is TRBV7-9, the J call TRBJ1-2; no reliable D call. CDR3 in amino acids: CASSFNYNDYTF. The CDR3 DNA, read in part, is TGTGCCAGCAGCTTTAACTACAATGAC.